The clone carrying this T cell receptor (beta chain) was seen a few times. What it recognizes is unknown. Culture lasted around eleven days before CD4+ T cell isolation. The infection with SARS-CoV-2 (confirmed by PCR) occurred in this person between March and December 2020. Participants got two doses of BNT162b2 or mRNA-1273 vaccine. Cultures got half-medium changes with IL-2 on days 3 and 7. This sample is part of a study of vaccination effects on CD4 cells after COVID-19. As for the study in general: Wells of roughly 2 million PBMC each were grown with 10 IU/ml IL-2 and roughly 9.2 ug/ml peptides. Study observations and caveats: Convalescent patients in the study were few, and early post-infection timepoints were absent. Clones induced by infection and by vaccine showed marked clonal contraction late after vaccination.

CDR1 is SNHLY and CDR2 is FYNNEI in the germline V gene. There are 13 residues in the CDR3. V was clipped by 7 bases and J by 6 bases; unmatched bases: 5. Measured with immunoSEQ multiplex PCR; TCRdb has only the in-frame clones, and not every one. Here the sample spans about 44,000 clones, over 65% being singletons. The source material was CD4+ T cells from PBMCs cultured without peptide, sampled after COVID-19 vaccination. The TCR was taken from a human donor who had a prior SARS-CoV-2 infection. The chain combines TRBV2 with TRBJ2-7, with TRBD2 matching over 11 bases. Written as DNA, the CDR3 is TGTGCCAGCAAAAGGCTAGCGGGAGGCGAGCAGTACTTC. This gives the protein CASKRLAGGEQYF.